This TCR beta chain came from a study of blood T cell repertoires in COVID-19. Across the study: The United States, Italy and Spain supplied acute and convalescent COVID-19 samples. From T cells, B-cell-depleted T cells, or PBMCs came the material, which was cDNA or gDNA.

Only in-frame clones appear in the TCRdb table, and some are missing; sequencing was by immunoSEQ multiplex PCR. The table lists some 250,000 clones, less than 90% of them singletons, with around 6.5% in the top ten. Losses at the gene ends were 3 bases for V and 3 bases for J; bases not matched to a gene: 15. The CDR3 contains 19 residues. Germline V gives CDR1 LNHDA, CDR2 SQIVND (reference sequence). The chain combines TRBV19 with TRBJ1-5; TRBD1 agrees at 9 bases. Sequencing used peripheral blood. The receptor comes from a man aged 60 to 75 with acute or convalescent COVID-19. This CDR3 reads CASSIRVYPGTGHNQPQHF. CDR3 nucleotide sequence: TGTGCCAGTAGTATTAGGGTCTATCCCGGGACAGGGCACAATCAGCCCCAGCATTTT. Full variable domain (outside the CDR3, taken from reference TRBV19 and TRBJ1-5): DGGITQSPKYLFRKEGQNVTLSCEQNLNHDAMYWYRQDPGQGLRLIYYSQIVNDFQKGDIAEGYSVSREKKESFPLTVTSAQKNPTAFYLCASSIRVYPGTGHNQPQHFGDGTRLSIL.